Detailed here is one TCR beta chain. Produced via immunoSEQ multiplex PCR; TCRdb's table is partial and in-frame only. The sample lists a few hundred thousand clones; 75% to 90% were seen once. These data come from a study of blood T cell repertoires in COVID-19. Study-level background: In each case, the material was cDNA or gDNA derived from T cells, B-cell-depleted T cells, or PBMCs.

CDR1 and CDR2 from the germline V gene are MNHEY and SVGAGI. This CDR3 contains 16 residues. V lost 2 bases, J lost 0 bases, and 11 bases lay in between. Two negative PCRs, clearance, or symptom resolution characterized the recovered Cohort 3 donors. This sequence joins TRBV6-5 and TRBJ2-1; weak D call: TRBD2 (6 bases). Sequenced material: PBMCs or T cells enriched from blood (not recorded which). The sequence was obtained from a woman aged 45-65 years who had recovered from COVID-19. The CDR3, as DNA: TGTGCCAGCAGTTACCAAGTAGCGGCCTCCTACAATGAGCAGTTCTTC. This sequence encodes CASSYQVAASYNEQFF.